This TCR beta chain was identified in a study of T cells expressing NK-cell markers. Study-level information: In the group of eight sequenced donors, seven were HCMV-seropositive and one was seronegative.

TCR beta libraries carry UMIs added by 5'RACE template switching. From the 5' RACE reads, TCRdb lists one entry per CDR3 protein and no DNA. The table for this sample gives about 260,000 distinct CDR3 sequences. Study-wide findings and caveats: Once again these clonotypes came out on top in the CD3+CD56-NKG2C+ fraction of several donors. In a group of several donors, dominant NKG2C+ clonotypes represented 1.0-7.0% of CD8+ T cells.

Comments on this clonotype: Its antigen remains unknown.

This TCR was recovered from a man aged 18 to 29 in good health. The sequencing input was blood T cells: a sorted CD56 or NKG2C T cell subset, CD4+ or CD8+ T cells, or bulk PBMC T cells (not recorded which).

CDR3 in amino acids: CASSLGVGTAGRRGQYF. V gene TRBV5-6 combines with J gene TRBJ2-7; lacking DNA, the TRBD1 call made by TCRdb goes unchecked. The CDR3 extends over 17 amino acids. CDR1 and CDR2 from the germline V gene are SGHDT and YYEEEE.